This TCR beta chain was recorded in a study of OX40 agonist ivuxolimab in advanced cancers. About the research overall: Eligibility rules accepted prior anti-PD-1, anti-PD-L1 or anti-CTLA-4 therapy, and around 43% had some. Findings and caveats of the study: The CD4+ and CD8+ T cells in the blood had expanded clonally by week 6 at 0.1 to 3.0 mg/kg.

The germline CDR1 and CDR2 sequences are ENHRY and SYGVKD. The CDR3 runs to 14 residues. The V segment lost 6 bases and the J segment 5 bases; nucleotides outside the gene matches: 9. The table came from immunoSEQ multiplex PCR; TCRdb's copy has only in-frame clones and leaves some out. The top ten hold approximately 11% of the sample, which has about 34,000 clones, around 80% seen once. Points on this clone: Antigen specificity is unknown.

At cycle 4 day 1, cycle 7 day 1, and baseline, blood was sampled. The material sequenced was CD4+ or CD8+ T cells sorted from blood, taken in a trial of the OX40 agonist ivuxolimab. The TCR originated in an adult with an advanced solid tumor such as melanoma, head and neck, liver or kidney cancer. The chain combines TRBV10-3 with TRBJ1-1, with 7 positions matching TRBD1. The CDR3 DNA reads as TGTGCCATCAGCAACGACAGGGTAGAGACTGAAGCTTTCTTT. Its protein is CAISNDRVETEAFF.